This TCR beta chain was identified during a study of cytomegalovirus exposure and HLA in healthy donors (dated by TCRdb to the late 2010s). Concerning the study at large: An earlier analysis of roughly 610 of the donors reported over 250 Gb of sequence data and 95 million to 130 million unique TCR beta sequences obtained from around 190 million T cells. About 320 gigabases of sequencing data and approximately 93 million unique TCR sequences were included in an early release covering 550 to 800 HLA-typed donors. Among the roughly 370 genotyped donors, around 79% belonged to the genetic ancestry cluster associated with self-reported Caucasian donors. The study was designed to test whether signatures of past pathogen exposure could be identified by cataloging public T cell receptors. The study profiled the T cell repertoires of around 700 subjects by immunosequencing and related them to cytomegalovirus serostatus. Along with the roughly 610-subject first cohort, a separate validation cohort of roughly 110 different subjects was used. High-throughput TCR immunosequencing, statistical association of individual TCRs with disease status, and machine learning were combined to predict cytomegalovirus infection status. A later analysis re-examined previously published TCR beta repertoires from more than 650 donors and added high-resolution HLA genotyping to investigate patterns of TCR occurrence. In the later analysis, no new phenotypic data were used to find candidate immune exposures; instead, reliance was placed on TCR beta sequences and their occurrence across donors. An earlier analysis of around 580 of the donors used high-throughput TCR beta sequencing to judge whether each TCR beta V gene segment behaved as functional or pseudogenic. Donor age, sex, ethnicity and CMV serostatus were compiled alongside the repertoire data. A later genetic analysis took genome-wide SNP genotypes for about 60% of the roughly 670 donors and used that subset as a discovery cohort. Every discovery cohort repertoire had been produced on one sequencing platform. HLA typing covered class I and class II loci at four-digit resolution. The number of donors typed differed by locus, with 629-630 for A, B, C, DRB1 and DQB1, about 500 for DQA1, 606 for DPA1, and some 450 for DPB1. Four or five DR-DQ haplotypes were handled as single units for association and clustering because linkage in the cohort was strong. Among 398 genotyped donors of the cohort, an average of roughly 230,000 unique TCR beta nucleotide sequences was sequenced per donor, of which roughly 17% were non-productive. Results the study describes overall, beyond this receptor: Compared with the approximately 700-donor mean, donors in an Asian-associated ancestry cluster had fewer N-insertions in productive TCRs, according to a later genetic analysis. Correlated functional status among segregating V segments might be attributable to linkage disequilibrium, but an unknown experimental factor could not be ruled out. The only immune exposure information available for the cohort was CMV serostatus. The authors suggested that the approach could potentially be extended to other disease states and immunological phenotypes. An association between a missense DCLRE1C variant and V-gene and J-gene trimming of TCR beta chains was found in a later genetic analysis and replicated in an independent cohort. Because some donors lacked HLA typing at each locus, the association tests relied only on the typed subset. Most TCR sequences were seen in very few donors, while some public TCRs were found in many individuals. At a false discovery rate of 0.05, a later analysis linked 16,951 TCR beta sequences to specific HLA alleles. According to a later analysis, most CMV-associated TCR beta chains appeared to be HLA-restricted, and the HLA associations seemed to be driven largely by CMV exposure. The presence/absence analyses assumed that sequencing depth was roughly uniform across donors, and that assumption may not be true. The study gave a list of more than 150 TCR beta chains associated with cytomegalovirus. Broadly in line with IMGT annotations, most TCR beta V segments showed up in productive rearrangements about 87% or about 30% of the time in an earlier analysis of several hundred of the donors. In a later analysis, HLA-associated TCR beta chains were found to be more clonally expanded and to have lower generation probabilities than equally common non-associated chains. Because the 87-base-pair reads could not distinguish some IMGT-functional V segments, including TRBV6-2 and TRBV6-3, those segments were excluded. A further reported finding was that TCR beta sequences accurately predicted the HLA-A and HLA-B alleles for most subjects in the first cohort. When HLA alleles, especially DR and DQ, strongly co-occurred, attributing TCR associations to individual alleles was difficult. According to a later analysis, TCR association rates differed among HLA loci, with DRB1 alleles showing the most associated TCRs and HLA-C alleles showing the fewest. A cluster of highly shared sequence variants was judged likely to be a technical artifact of the sequencing pipeline. In both the original and validation cohorts, the classifier was reported to diagnose cytomegalovirus status with high specificity and sensitivity. Because counts were too low, seventeen rarely observed V segments, including chromosome 9 orphons, were left out of the earlier analysis of 587 of the donors. The cohort was sequenced for TCR beta chains only, and without alpha or paired-chain data the features that could be detected were limited. A later analysis reported that several top co-occurrence clusters appeared linked to parvovirus B19, influenza, CMV and Epstein-Barr virus. In vitro tests confirmed that a few of the cytomegalovirus-associated TCR beta chains recognize cytomegalovirus antigens.

The cohort consisted of approximately 670 healthy bone marrow donors. At the time of sampling, every cohort member was nominally healthy, though immune exposures that went unrecorded were likely present. The donor was CMV seronegative and was included in the group of a few hundred seronegative cohort members. A peripheral blood sample was collected from each donor, and TCR beta sequencing was performed on peripheral blood mononuclear cells. Genomic DNA extraction from the blood cell samples was performed with the Qiagen DNeasy Blood Extraction Kit. A word on this clone: Its specific antigen is unknown. No clone much larger than this one lies a single base away; base qualities are absent.

Library method: the immunoSEQ multiplex PCR assay. A mixture of 60 forward primers for TCR Vbeta segments and 13 reverse primers for TCR Jbeta segments was used in the multiplex PCR. The CDR3 region of rearranged TCR beta genes was amplified from genomic DNA with a multiplex PCR assay. The amplified TCR beta libraries were sequenced on the Illumina HiSeq System as 87-base-pair reads. The authors' pipeline ran thus. A later analysis tallied about 77 million unique TCR beta chains across the 666 repertoires, and approximately 12 million of those chains were shared by two or more donors. A nearest-neighbor algorithm error-corrected the raw reads and collapsed the reads into unique sequences, merging closely related sequences to remove PCR and sequencing errors. CDR3 sequences were aligned to IMGT reference sequences to assign V, D and J gene segments. Each retained sequence needed at least a six-nucleotide match to both a V gene segment and a J gene segment. A rearrangement counted as productive if the CDR3 had no stop codons and remained in frame with V and J, and every other rearrangement counted as non-productive. CDR3 was defined according to IMGT convention as the region running from the second conserved V-encoded cysteine to the conserved J-encoded phenylalanine. The earlier analysis of roughly 590 of the donors excluded any sequence lacking an unambiguous match to a single V gene segment. An earlier analysis of fewer than 650 of the donors classified V segments as functional when productive rearrangements were above 56.7% and as segregating when the standard deviation between donors was above 5%. To diagnose cytomegalovirus status from the catalog of TCR beta chain sequences, a statistical classification framework was built. In a later analysis, V and J genes were assigned by comparing TCR nucleotide sequences against IMGT/GENE-DB human TR gene sequences. The TCRdist pipeline was used in a later analysis to assign CDR3 sequences and most-parsimonious VDJ recombination scenarios. In a later analysis, every TCR beta chain was defined by the combination of its CDR3 amino acid sequence and its V-gene family, and reads without a unique V-gene family were dropped. As a way to deal with suspected cross-contamination and a sequencing artifact, a later analysis dropped over 550 nucleotide sequences that were highly shared and had low generation probability. In a later analysis, a clonal expansion index for each public chain was calculated from normalized within-repertoire ranks of inferred template counts. In a later analysis, generation probabilities were computed with a VDJ recombination model fitted to out-of-frame rearrangements, and the resulting probabilities were checked against IGoR. In a later analysis, hypergeometric tests were used to score TCR-TCR, TCR-HLA and TCR-CMV co-occurrence, with a repertoire-size bias correction applied to TCR pairs. In a later analysis, false discovery rates were estimated by permuting HLA or CMV assignments 20 times. In a later analysis, co-occurring TCRs were grouped using DBSCAN, and TCRdist sequence similarity was added for clustering within HLA-allele-positive subsets. Co-occurrence clustering excluded repertoires with fewer than 30,000 or more than 120,000 public chains, plus five with anomalous nucleotide sharing. This is the immuneACCESS table as TCRdb keeps it, with only in-frame sequences that have V and J called. A part of the clones is gone; compared with another copy, unresolved V genes explain less than half, and the rest is unexplained. That table gives V, J and clone size, and the DNA gave D and trimming. In all, the sample holds about 160,000 clones, and almost 85% of those were seen once. 0.38% of the sample rests with the top ten.

Measured from the cysteine to the phenylalanine, the CDR3 is 17 residues long. Only the CDR3 DNA stays, 51 bases, in frame from base 1. Reading the germline V gene (reference sequence) gives CDR1 SEHNR and CDR2 FQNEAQ. Trimmed from V: 5 bases; trimmed from J: 4 bases; junction bases lacking a gene match: 14. Recombination connected TRBV7-9 to TRBJ1-2, with 9 bases in between that match TRBD1. Sequenced material: PBMCs. The sequence came from a boy aged 2 to 10 in good health and CMV-seronegative. The encoded CDR3 is CASSIPGQGSPPYGYTF. The nucleotides read TGTGCCAGCAGCATTCCGGGACAGGGTTCCCCACCCTATGGCTACACCTTC.